A single sample is the source of the 21 T cell receptor beta chains below, sequenced in a study of a mutant IDH1 vaccine in newly diagnosed glioma. The table came from immunoSEQ multiplex PCR; TCRdb's copy has only in-frame clones and leaves some out. Of 50,000 or so clones in the sample, 80% to 90% are singletons; the top ten hold approximately 19%. Documented time point: baseline, week 1 (first vaccination visit). Noted treatment: pre-vaccination baseline after standard-of-care therapy. Sequencing used PBMCs, obtained from a glioma patient treated with radiotherapy, temozolomide or both. Every receptor here comes from a man between 18 and 35 years old with glioma.

A few counts support this clone. This sequence joins TRBV6-6 and TRBJ2-2; TRBD2 might be the D (5 bases). This CDR3 has 14 residues. Trimming pared 2 bases from V and 5 bases from J, leaving 9 bases between. The V gene's germline CDR1 is MNHNY and CDR2 SVGAGI (reference sequence). The DNA for the CDR3 is TGTGCCAGCAGTTACGTAACTAGTACCGGGGAGCTGTTTTTT. It is translated as CASSYVTSTGELFF.

CDR3 in amino acids: CASSSPGTASNYGYTF. CDR3 bases: TGTGCCAGCAGTTCCCCCGGGACAGCGAGCAACTATGGCTACACCTTC. V usage is TRBV6-5 and J usage is TRBJ1-2; 7 nucleotides align to TRBD1. This CDR3 is 16 amino acids long. V shed 4 bases, J shed 2 bases, and the junction held 10 bases outside the gene matches. The germline CDR1 and CDR2 sequences are MNHEY and SVGAGI.

V and J are TRBV23-1 and TRBJ1-3; 10 bases are shared with TRBD1. TRBV23-1 is labeled an ORF, and its function is uncertain. The CDR3 runs to 16 residues. V lost 4 bases, J lost 4 bases, and 7 bases stayed unmatched. The CDR3 DNA reads TGCGCCAGCAGTCCACTATGGGACAGGGGAGGAAACACCATATATTTT. Translated: CASSPLWDRGGNTIYF.

This clone was picked up one time. This chain uses TRBV6-6 with TRBJ1-2, with 9 nucleotides matching TRBD1. The CDR3 runs 14 residues. Per germline, CDR1 MNHNY and CDR2 SVGAGI (reference sequence). V lost 6 bases, J lost 7 bases, and 9 bases stayed unmatched. CDR3 region: CASRYTDRGFGYTF. The CDR3 nucleotides are TGTGCCAGCAGATACACAGACAGGGGGTTTGGCTACACCTTC.

This chain connects TRBV7-2 to TRBJ2-3; D unresolved. The germline V gene encodes CDR1 SGHTA and CDR2 FQGNSA. CDR3 size: 9 residues. V shed 8 bases and J shed 5 bases, with 2 bases lying between them. CDR3 in DNA: TGTGCCAGCGTAGATACGCAGTATTTT. Translated, it gives CASVDTQYF.

The genes are TRBV29-1 and TRBJ1-4; 7 bases line up with TRBD1. This CDR3 spans 13 amino acids. V was clipped by 5 bases and J by 3 bases; unmatched bases: 3. From germline, CDR1 is SQVTM and CDR2 ANQGSEA. DNA for the CDR3: TGCAGCGTTCAGGGGGGTCCTAATGAAAAACTGTTTTTT. This gives the protein CSVQGGPNEKLFF.

The chain has TRBV5-1 and TRBJ2-7; the D is unclear. V was clipped by 4 bases and J by 2 bases, with 16 bases between them. Looked up from germline, CDR1 is SGHRS and CDR2 is YFSETQ. CDR3 length: 15 amino acids. The CDR3 DNA follows: TGCGCCAGCAGCCCGGACCAGATAAAAACCTACGAGCAGTACTTC. Translated, it gives CASSPDQIKTYEQYF.

This clone was observed a few times. The chain employs TRBV19 and TRBJ1-1, with TRBD1 as a possible D gene (6 bases). The CDR3 is made up of 13 amino acids. Germline loops: CDR1 LNHDA, CDR2 SQIVND (reference sequence). V dropped 6 bases and J dropped 1 base, with 9 bases sitting between them. The chain's CDR3 is CASSPTGNTEAFF. As DNA, the CDR3 is TGTGCCAGTAGCCCGACAGGGAACACTGAAGCTTTCTTT.

The genes are TRBV30 and TRBJ2-2; unclear D gene. Trimming removed 5 bases at V and 5 bases at J, with 12 bases between. CDR1 and CDR2 from the germline V gene are GTSNPN and SVGIG (reference sequence). The CDR3 extends over 13 amino acids. DNA of the CDR3: TGTGCCTGGGATCGGAGAGGTACCGGGGAGCTGTTTTTT. This encodes CAWDRRGTGELFF.

This rearrangement joins TRBV7-2 to TRBJ1-2, with D maybe TRBD1 (6 bases). The V end was cut by 2 bases, the J end by 2 bases, with 18 bases between. In germline, CDR1 is SGHTA, CDR2 FQGNSA. The CDR3 covers 17 residues. CDR3 sequence reads: CASSLYRGGLANYGYTF. In DNA form, the CDR3 reads TGTGCCAGCAGCTTATACCGAGGGGGGCTGGCCAACTATGGCTACACCTTC.

This clone was recorded only once. The chain uses TRBV27 and TRBJ2-7, with a tentative D call TRBD2 (6 bases). V was cut by 3 bases and J by 2 bases, with 14 bases left in between. The CDR3 runs 15 residues. Germline-derived CDR1 and CDR2 are MNHEY and SMNVEV (reference sequence). Written as DNA, the CDR3 is TGTGCCAGCAGTTTTCTGCGGGAAATCACCTACGAGCAGTACTTC. It is translated as CASSFLREITYEQYF.

This chain's CDR3 is CAWSWQSYGYTF. In nucleotides, the CDR3 is TGTGCCTGGAGTTGGCAGAGCTATGGCTACACCTTC. The rearrangement joins TRBV30 to TRBJ1-2; D uncertain. Trimming took off 2 bases at V and 4 bases at J, with 8 bases between the two ends. CDR3 length equals 12 residues. CDR1 and CDR2 (germline): GTSNPN, SVGIG (reference sequence).

J is TRBJ1-2 and V is TRBV19, with TRBD1 matching over 10 bases. Germline trimming cut 5 bases from V and 6 bases from J; bases unmatched to any gene: 15. The CDR3 is 17 amino acids. Germline assignment: CDR1 LNHDA and CDR2 SQIVND (reference sequence). CDR3 bases: TGTGCCAGTAGTCGTACCTCCGGGACAGGGGTTCGGAATGGCTACACCTTC. Its protein product is CASSRTSGTGVRNGYTF.

CDR3 DNA sequence: TGTGCCATCAGGGACACCAGCAATCAGCCCCAGCATTTT. It yields the protein CAIRDTSNQPQHF. This sequence joins TRBV10-3 and TRBJ1-5, with D maybe TRBD1 (5 bases). The V gene's germline CDR1 is ENHRY and CDR2 SYGVKD. Trimming stripped 6 bases from V and 1 base from J, with 7 bases between. The CDR3 is 13 residues long.

This clone was recorded once. This chain joins TRBV12-5 and TRBJ1-3; 10 bases fit TRBD1. The CDR3 sequence is 14 residues long. Germline V gene data show CDR1 as LGHNT and CDR2 as FRNRAP. Trimming removed 6 bases from V and 4 bases from J; junction bases left unmatched: 3. CDR3 bases: TGTGCTAGTGGAGGGACAGGGGAGGGAAACACCATATATTTT. Protein: CASGGTGEGNTIYF.

The chain has TRBV4-2 and TRBJ2-7; 7 bases line up with TRBD1. Germline lookup yields CDR1 LGHNA and CDR2 YNFKEQ. The CDR3 runs 15 residues. V lost 4 bases to trimming and J lost 3 bases; unmatched junction nucleotides: 9. As DNA, the CDR3 is TGTGCCAGCAGCCGACCCTTGACAGGGAGCTACGAGCAGTACTTC. Translating gives CASSRPLTGSYEQYF.

The rearrangement links TRBV5-1 to TRBJ2-2, with 12 positions matching TRBD2. In germline, CDR1 is SGHRS, CDR2 YFSETQ. The CDR3 length is 16 residues. J gave up 6 bases and V 0 bases, and 3 bases lay outside the gene matches. The CDR3 here is CASSLASGRVAGELFF. The CDR3 DNA reads TGCGCCAGCAGCTTGGCTAGCGGGAGGGTCGCCGGGGAGCTGTTTTTT.

This chain connects TRBV2 to TRBJ1-3; D remains unclear. The CDR3 loop spans 15 amino acids. The V end lost 7 bases, the J end lost 0 bases, and 13 bases lay between the germline ends. The V gene's germline CDR1 is SNHLY and CDR2 FYNNEI. The CDR3: CASTHERYSGNTIYF. The CDR3 nucleotides read TGTGCCAGCACCCACGAAAGGTACTCTGGAAACACCATATATTTT.

The table lists this clone with a few counts. The chain carries TRBV7-9 and TRBJ1-1; D not resolved. Germline CDR1 is SEHNR and CDR2 is FQNEAQ (reference sequence). CDR3 length equals 12 residues. The ends were cut back, 2 bases at V and 10 bases at J, with 11 bases in the middle. The CDR3 region has the DNA TGTGCCAGCAGCTTAAAACCGGCGGGAGCTTTCTTT. Protein: CASSLKPAGAFF.

The rearrangement joins TRBV19 to TRBJ2-7, with D possibly being TRBD2 (6 bases). This CDR3 region has 14 residues. Germline lookup yields CDR1 LNHDA and CDR2 SQIVND (reference sequence). V was pared by 5 bases and J by 2 bases, with 13 bases between. CDR3 nucleotides: TGTGCCAGTAGTTCTTCAGGAGGGGCCTACGAGCAGTACTTC. It specifies CASSSSGGAYEQYF.

V usage is TRBV25-1 and J usage is TRBJ2-1, with D perhaps assigned TRBD1 or TRBD2 (5 bases each). Trimming pared 5 bases from V and 14 bases from J, leaving 28 bases between. This CDR3 has 16 residues. Germline loops: CDR1 MGHDK, CDR2 SYGVNS. CDR3 nucleotides: TGTGCCAGCAGTCCCTCCGCGTGGGGGAGCCTTAAGTTGGAGTTCTTC. It specifies CASSPSAWGSLKLEFF.